This record covers a single T cell receptor (beta chain). This clone is a singleton in its sample. It has no known antigen specificity. There are no base qualities to consult, and no much larger clone falls within one base. Libraries were made using the immunoSEQ multiplex PCR assay. The paper's processing steps were these. A statistical classification framework was built for diagnosing cytomegalovirus status from the catalog of TCR beta chain sequences. As stored in TCRdb, this immuneACCESS dataset retains in-frame rearrangements with V and J assigned. A fraction of the clones does not appear; measured against another copy, unresolved V genes explain less than half of the discrepancy, and the remainder lacks a known reason. V and J calls and clone size are given by that table; D and trimming were obtained from the DNA. This sample lists over 120,000 clones; approximately 90% were detected once. The ten largest clones take up about 6.4% of the sample.

The source of the sample is a study of cytomegalovirus exposure and HLA in healthy donors (TCRdb year 2017). Background for the entire study: The 550 to 750 repertoires of the first cohort and the roughly 110 validation repertoires were produced on the same platform, according to a later analysis. The study combined high-throughput TCR immunosequencing, statistical association of individual TCRs with disease status, and machine learning to predict cytomegalovirus infection status. A separate validation cohort of approximately 130 different subjects was used in addition to the 666-subject first cohort. The study aimed to test whether signatures of past pathogen exposure could be identified by cataloging public T cell receptors. Points the paper makes about the study in general: A few of the identified cytomegalovirus-associated TCR beta chains were confirmed in vitro to be specific for cytomegalovirus antigens. Subsequent analysis determined that TCRs grouped into clusters in the first cohort also showed a tendency toward co-occurrence across the 130 or so validation repertoires, and about 94% of cluster scores exceeded 0. The classifier was reported to diagnose cytomegalovirus status with high specificity and sensitivity in both the original cohort and the validation cohort. While some public TCRs were present in many individuals, most TCR sequences turned up only very rarely across donors. In the study, 150 to 200 TCR beta chains were listed as associated with cytomegalovirus. It was suggested by the authors that the approach could potentially be generalized to other disease states and immunological phenotypes. The validation cohort had no HLA typing available for a later analysis, so co-occurrence within that cohort was assessed over all 130 or so repertoires.

The CDR3 holds 15 amino acids from the cysteine to the phenylalanine. Just the 45-base CDR3 DNA is kept, in frame starting at base 1. Deletion took 3 bases off V and 3 bases off J, with a span of 11 bases between the germline ends. CDR1 MNHNS and CDR2 SASEGT were looked up in the germline V gene. The donors were included in the validation cohort of approximately 120 subjects, a group kept apart from the approximately 700-subject first cohort. The chain uses TRBV6-1 and TRBJ2-2; a tentative D match to TRBD1 spans 7 bases. This TCR derives from a woman aged 25 to 39 in good health and CMV-seropositive. The specimen was PBMCs. At the DNA level, the sequence is TGTGCCAGCAGTGACAGGGGGACTTACACCGGGGAGCTGTTTTTT. It is translated as CASSDRGTYTGELFF.